This T cell receptor (beta chain) derives from a study of blood T cells in healthy people across ages. Findings and limits, study-wide: Both higher diversity and more naive CD4+ cells marked long-lived donors when set against aged donors. Those diversity estimates obtained from one million T cells were thought to be underestimates. Strong correlation existed between TCR beta diversity and naive T cell percentage.

A second PCR, run for roughly 7 to 11 cycles, used a sample-barcoded 5' primer plus a J-beta primer mix. The template-switch adaptor, which had 12 random nucleotides, put a tag on each cDNA molecule. TCRdb re-derived calls from the 5' RACE reads in MiXCR, one entry per CDR3 protein. The data show some 900,000 distinct CDR3 sequences, 25% to 35% seen once. This clonotype occurred many times. Its antigen remains unknown. The CDR3 spans 14 residues. Germline V gene lookup returns CDR1 DFQATT and CDR2 SNEGSKA (reference sequence). V shed 6 bases and J shed 1 base, with 16 bases lying between them. Sample: blood. The chain carries TRBV20-1 and TRBJ2-7, with D possibly being TRBD2 (6 bases). This receptor was obtained from a woman of 80 years or more in good health. The CDR3 DNA reads as TGCAGTGCGAAGGAGGGACGGCTGTCCTACGAGCAGTACTTC. Residues: CSAKEGRLSYEQYF.